The source of this T cell receptor beta chain is a study of cytomegalovirus exposure and HLA in healthy donors. Germline V gene data show CDR1 as PRHDT and CDR2 as FYEKMQ (reference sequence). This CDR3 spans 12 amino acids. Trimming took off 6 bases at V and 6 bases at J, with 9 bases between the two ends. This PCR relied on a set of 60 Vbeta primers and 13 Jbeta primers. TCRdb's table, derived via immunoSEQ multiplex PCR, lists solely in-frame clones and lacks some. The sample shows tens of thousands of clones, roughly 65% of them seen only once. The TCR comes from a male donor in good health and CMV-seropositive. Material for sequencing was PBMCs. V and J are TRBV13 and TRBJ1-5; no definite D call. Here the CDR3 reads CASRVRGQPQHF. CDR3 nucleotides: TGTGCCAGCAGAGTGCGAGGTCAGCCCCAGCATTTT.